This entry features one T cell receptor (beta chain) sequence. The antigen remains undetermined. This sample is drawn from a study of cytomegalovirus exposure and HLA in healthy donors. At the level of the study: HLA-typed donors were the source of some 85 million unique TCRs, which an early data release held.

V gave up 1 base and J gave up 5 bases, with 11 bases separating them. CDR1 is MGHRA and CDR2 is YSYEKL in the germline V gene. This CDR3 region has 15 residues. Whole-study findings and limits: In a later analysis, approximately 15,000 TCR beta sequences were associated with HLA alleles at 0.05 false discovery rate.

In the PCR, 60 Vbeta and 13 Jbeta primers were used. Profiled with immunoSEQ multiplex PCR; TCRdb holds only in-frame clones, not every one. Altogether around 100,000 clones are present, 70% to 85% being singletons, with the ten largest covering about 3.1%. This TCR was sampled from a woman aged 40 to 50 in good health and CMV-seronegative. The J gene is TRBJ1-4, the V gene TRBV4-1, with D maybe TRBD1 (6 bases). Sequenced sample: PBMCs. The CDR3 DNA reads as TGCGCCAGCAGCCAAGGCGACAGGAACAATGAAAAACTGTTTTTT. Amino acids: CASSQGDRNNEKLFF.